A single sample gave rise to the 6 T cell receptor beta chains below, sequenced in a study of Graves' ophthalmopathy and Graves' hyperthyroidism. Amplified material comprised TCR beta CDR3 regions derived from RNA transcripts. An opening RT-PCR round employed HTBI primers and preceded a second-round multiplex PCR. TCRdb re-called the multiplex PCR reads through MiXCR, storing one row per CDR3 protein. The table includes 600,000 to 700,000 distinct CDR3 sequences, approximately 39% detected once. The sequenced sample was peripheral blood. These receptors were collected from an adult man with Graves' ophthalmopathy.

This clonotype was counted ten times or more. The genes are TRBV27 and TRBJ1-2; possible D gene TRBD1, 6 bases. CDR3 length equals 14 residues. Trimming stripped 6 bases from V and 4 bases from J, with 15 bases between. The germline V gene has CDR1 MNHEY and CDR2 SMNVEV (reference sequence). CDR3 loop: CASSEHDRSYGYTF. The CDR3 DNA sequence: TGTGCCAGCAGCGAACATGACAGGTCCTATGGCTACACCTTC.

This clonotype has only a few counts. The gene calls are TRBV6-6 and TRBJ2-6; D could derive from TRBD1 or TRBD2 (5 bases each). This CDR3 has 16 amino acids. V was shortened by 2 bases and J by 0 bases, with 8 bases between the two germline ends. The germline gives CDR1 MNHNY, CDR2 SVGAGI (reference sequence). The CDR3 sequence: CASSYGGSSGANVLTF. The CDR3, as DNA: TGTGCCAGCAGTTACGGGGGTAGCTCTGGGGCCAACGTCCTGACTTTC.

Note on this clonotype: At one end, the junction sequence differs from germline, possibly due to a read error. This chain connects TRBV15 to TRBJ1-2; D is uncertain. This CDR3 spans 13 amino acids. Germline V gene lookup returns CDR1 LNHNV and CDR2 YYDKDF (reference sequence). CDR3 loop: CAASSHSPYGYTF. CDR3 sequence (DNA): TGTGCCGCCAGCAGCCACAGCCCCTATGGCTACACCTTC.

This clonotype was picked up many times. The chain combines TRBV2 with TRBJ2-7, with a tentative D call TRBD2 (6 bases). Trimming removed 2 bases at V and 4 bases at J, with 15 bases between. The CDR3 has 15 residues. Germline V gives CDR1 SNHLY, CDR2 FYNNEI. CDR3 sequence reads: CASSERSGFKYEQYF. Written as DNA, the CDR3 is TGTGCCAGCAGTGAACGTAGCGGCTTCAAGTACGAGCAGTACTTC. Supplemented by reference TRBV2 and TRBJ2-7, the full variable domain reads EPEVTQTPSHQVTQMGQEVILRCVPISNHLYFYWYRQILGQKVEFLVSFYNNEISEKSEIFDDQFSVERPDGSNFTLKIRSTKLEDSAMYFCASSERSGFKYEQYFGPGTRLTVT.

The chain joins TRBV4-1 to TRBJ1-1; D remains ambiguous. Germline V gene lookup returns CDR1 MGHRA and CDR2 YSYEKL. The CDR3 is 13 amino acids. Trimming shortened V by 6 bases and J by 8 bases, and 16 bases separated the two germline ends. The CDR3 protein is CASRALGQREAFF. DNA of the CDR3: TGCGCCAGCAGGGCCCTAGGGCAGCGCGAAGCTTTCTTT.

Ten or more counts support this clonotype. V and J are TRBV10-2 and TRBJ2-7, with D uncertain. Trimming removed 2 bases at V and 5 bases at J, with 10 bases between. This CDR3 has 13 residues. Germline V CDR1 and CDR2: WSHSY, SAAADI. The CDR3 DNA reads as TGCGCCAGCAGTGAGGTCCGGAGCGACGAGCAGTACTTC. It translates to CASSEVRSDEQYF.